The rows below give T cell receptor beta chains drawn from one sample of a study of blood T cell repertoires in COVID-19. Only in-frame clones appear in the TCRdb table, and some are missing; sequencing was by immunoSEQ multiplex PCR. The table has about 130,000 clones, over 75% seen once. Sequenced input: peripheral blood. The receptor set was obtained from a man aged 25-40 years with COVID-19, enrolled during active disease. Both conserved end residues are part of each CDR3. A D gene is named only where the DNA matches it firmly. Rows may omit the clone size; those that give it use once, few, many or a size class.

>14|few|TRBJ1-3|TRBV2|.
TGTGCCAGCAGGCTACAGCACTCTGGAAACACCATATATTTT
CASRLQHSGNTIYF
>14|.|TRBJ2-7|TRBV2|TRBD2
TGTGCCAGCAGTACCTCTAGCGGCGACTACGAGCAGTACTTC
CASSTSSGDYEQYF
>17|once|TRBJ2-3|TRBV30|.
TGTGCCTGGGGAGGGGGAGGAAGACAGGGAGGCACAGATACGCAGTATTTT
CAWGGGGRQGGTDTQYF
>14|.|TRBJ1-1|TRBV9|.
TGTGCCAGCAGCGTAGGCGGCAGGGGCACTGAAGCTTTCTTT
CASSVGGRGTEAFF
>16|.|TRBJ2-2|TRBV27|TRBD2
TGTGCCAGCAGTCAAGGACTAGCGGGAGGAGCCGGGGAGCTGTTTTTT
CASSQGLAGGAGELFF
>17|.|TRBJ2-2|TRBV28|.
TGTGCCAGCAGTTTGATGCGCGACTCCGTGAACACCGGGGAGCTGTTTTTT
CASSLMRDSVNTGELFF
>24|.|TRBJ2-6|TRBV6-8|.
TGTGCCAGCAGTCCCCCCCCCGAGGGTCCGCCAGGACAGCAGCCCTGGACGGGGGCCAACGTCCTGACTTTC
CASSPPPEGPPGQQPWTGANVLTF
>12|.|TRBJ1-1|TRBV11-2|.
TGTGCCAGCAGCTTTAGGAACACTGAAGCTTTCTTT
CASSFRNTEAFF
>14|once|TRBJ1-3|TRBV5-6|.
TGTGCCAGCAGCTATACAGGTCCCGGAAACACCATATATTTT
CASSYTGPGNTIYF
>13|.|TRBJ1-6|TRBV18|.
TGTGCCAGCTCACCGACTCGAGATTCACCCCTCCACTTT
CASSPTRDSPLHF
>15|few|TRBJ2-5|TRBV2|TRBD1
TGTGCCAGCCGTCCTCGCCAGGGGGCACGGGAGACCCAGTACTTC
CASRPRQGARETQYF
>10|.|TRBJ1-1|TRBV20-1|.
TGCAGTGCTAGTGGGCAGAGGGCTTTCTTT
CSASGQRAFF
>17|.|TRBJ2-1|TRBV9|TRBD2
TGTGCCAGCAGCCCCTCTAGCGGGCTATCCTCCTACAATGAGCAGTTCTTC
CASSPSSGLSSYNEQFF
>14|.|TRBJ1-2|TRBV28|TRBD1
TGTGCCAGCAGTACTTCAGGGGGCGCAGATGGCTACACCTTC
CASSTSGGADGYTF
>13|.|TRBJ2-3|TRBV6-5|.
TGTGCCAGCAGCTATAGAGCCACAGATACGCAGTATTTT
CASSYRATDTQYF
>16|.|TRBJ2-3|TRBV7-3|.
TGTGCCAGCAGCGAGAGCGGAACCTTTAACACAGATACGCAGTATTTT
CASSESGTFNTDTQYF
>15|few|TRBJ1-2|TRBV5-5|.
TGTGCCAGCAGCTTGGGGCTGGAGGTTAACTATGGCTACACCTTC
CASSLGLEVNYGYTF
>17|.|TRBJ2-7|TRBV28|TRBD2
TGTGCCAGCAGTCCACCCCGGACTAGCGGGAGCCCCGCCGAGCAGTACTTC
CASSPPRTSGSPAEQYF
>17|.|TRBJ1-3|TRBV9|.
TGTGCCAGCAGCGTAGCTACTAGTAGCGGGGCTGGAAACACCATATATTTT
CASSVATSSGAGNTIYF
>16|once|TRBJ1-4|TRBV4-3|TRBD1
TGCGCCAGCAGCCAAGATAACAGGGGCCATAATGAAAAACTGTTTTTT
CASSQDNRGHNEKLFF
>13|.|TRBJ2-2|TRBV12-3/TRBV12-4|.
TGTGCCAGCAGTTTACTTAACACCGGGGAGCTGTTTTTT
CASSLLNTGELFF
>14|.|TRBJ1-1|TRBV29-1|TRBD1
TGCAGCGTTGAAGATGGGACAGGGTGGGCTGAAGCTTTCTTT
CSVEDGTGWAEAFF
>17|.|TRBJ2-7|TRBV4-1|TRBD2
TGCGCCAGCAGCCAGCAAGGGGACGGGACTAGCGATGGCGAGCAGTACTTC
CASSQQGDGTSDGEQYF
>15|.|TRBJ1-1|TRBV15|TRBD1
TGTGCCACCAGCAGTGACAGGGAGGCGGACACTGAAGCTTTCTTT
CATSSDREADTEAFF
>16|.|TRBJ2-1|TRBV11-3|TRBD2
TGTGCCAGCAGCCCACTAGCGGGGGGGTCCTACAATGAGCAGTTCTTC
CASSPLAGGSYNEQFF
>14|.|TRBJ1-6|TRBV5-1|TRBD1
TGCGCCAGCAGCTTGGGACAGGGGTTCTCACCCCTCCACTTT
CASSLGQGFSPLHF
>14|once|TRBJ1-1|TRBV7-9|TRBD1
TGTGCCAGCAGACCCGACAGGGGGGGCACTGAAGCTTTCTTT
CASRPDRGGTEAFF
>13|.|TRBJ1-1|TRBV2|.
TGTGCCAGCACCCTACAGGTGGTCACTGAAGCTTTCTTT
CASTLQVVTEAFF
>16|few|TRBJ2-1|TRBV5-1|.
TGCGCCAGCAGCTTGGCACCGGGACTCACCTACAATGAGCAGTTCTTC
CASSLAPGLTYNEQFF
>13|.|TRBJ1-1|TRBV24-1|TRBD1
TGTGCCACCAGAGGGACAGGGCGTACTGAAGCTTTCTTT
CATRGTGRTEAFF
>16|.|TRBJ1-6|TRBV18|TRBD1
TGTGCCAGCTCACCTCTGGGACAGCCCGAGTATTCACCCCTCCACTTT
CASSPLGQPEYSPLHF
>15|.|TRBJ2-7|TRBV7-2|.
TGTGCCAGCAGCTCTCAGATGGGGGGACCCTACGAGCAGTACTTC
CASSSQMGGPYEQYF
>16|.|TRBJ2-7|TRBV28|TRBD1
TGTGCCAGCAGTTTAAGCCGGGACAGGAGATGGGGCGAGCAGTACTTC
CASSLSRDRRWGEQYF
>16|.|TRBJ2-1|TRBV7-9|TRBD2
TGTGCCAGCAGCCCCGGGAGAGCGGGGCGACACAATGAGCAGTTCTTC
CASSPGRAGRHNEQFF
>15|few|TRBJ2-1|TRBV6-5|TRBD1
TGTGCCAGCAGTTACTCTGGACAGGGCATGGATGAGCAGTTCTTC
CASSYSGQGMDEQFF
>15|.|TRBJ1-3|TRBV2|.
TGTGCCAGCAGTGACATGCGTAGCTCTGGAAACACCATATATTTT
CASSDMRSSGNTIYF
>17|.|TRBJ2-2|TRBV4-2|TRBD2
TGTGCCAGCAGCCAAGCCCTAGCGGGGGTGCATACCGGGGAGCTGTTTTTT
CASSQALAGVHTGELFF
>16|.|TRBJ2-1|TRBV4-2|TRBD2
TGTGCCAGCAGCCAAGAATCTGGAGCGGGGGGGCCTCCCCCGTTCTTC
CASSQESGAGGPPPFF
>14|.|TRBJ2-2|TRBV25-1|.
TGTGCCAGCAGTGCTGGAAGGAGCACCGGGGAGCTGTTTTTT
CASSAGRSTGELFF
>15|.|TRBJ2-3|TRBV30|TRBD1
TGTGCCTGGAGTGCCGGGACAGTGAACACAGATACGCAGTATTTT
CAWSAGTVNTDTQYF
>14|.|TRBJ2-1|TRBV3-1/TRBV3-2|.
TGTGCCAGCAGCCAAGATCCCTTAGTGAATGAGCAGTTCTTC
CASSQDPLVNEQFF
>15|.|TRBJ1-1|TRBV6-6|TRBD1
TGTGCCAGCAGTCCGGGACAGGGGGCAGTGGCTGAAGCTTTCTTT
CASSPGQGAVAEAFF
>17|.|TRBJ2-1|TRBV28|TRBD2
TGTGCCAGCAGTTTATTTGCTAGCGGGGGGGCTGAAAATGAGCAGTTCTTC
CASSLFASGGAENEQFF
>17|.|TRBJ2-5|TRBV19|TRBD1
TGTGCCAGTACGCCGGAGGGGACAGGGGGGTACCAAGAGACCCAGTACTTC
CASTPEGTGGYQETQYF
>16|.|TRBJ1-2|TRBV4-1|.
TGCGCCAGCAGCCAACCTGACAGGCGAGAGAACTATGGCTACACCTTC
CASSQPDRRENYGYTF
>13|.|TRBJ2-7|TRBV5-4|.
TGTGCCAGCAGCTCCTCACAACGATACGAGCAGTACTTC
CASSSSQRYEQYF
>14|.|TRBJ2-3|TRBV5-4|.
TGTGCCAGCAGCTTTCGACAGCGCACAGATACGCAGTATTTT
CASSFRQRTDTQYF
>13|.|TRBJ2-7|TRBV12-3/TRBV12-4|.
TGTGCCAGCAGACAGCGGTCCTCCTACGAGCAGTACTTC
CASRQRSSYEQYF
>14|once|TRBJ1-5|TRBV5-5|.
TGTGCCACCTTGTTTGCTCAGGTAGATCAGCCCCAGCATTTT
CATLFAQVDQPQHF
>13|.|TRBJ1-2|TRBV12-3/TRBV12-4|.
TGTGCCAGCAGTCCCAACAATAACTATGGCTACACCTTC
CASSPNNNYGYTF
>14|.|TRBJ1-1|TRBV28|.
TGCGCCAGCAGTCCCTCGGGAAAAGGCACTGAAGCTTTCTTT
CASSPSGKGTEAFF
>16|.|TRBJ2-7|TRBV7-9|TRBD1
TGTGCCAGCAGCTCCCCAACAGGGGCGGATATCTACGAGCAGTACTTC
CASSSPTGADIYEQYF
>15|few|TRBJ1-2|TRBV10-1|.
TGCGCCCGATCCCTCGACAGGCCAAAACCCTATGGCTACACCTTC
CARSLDRPKPYGYTF